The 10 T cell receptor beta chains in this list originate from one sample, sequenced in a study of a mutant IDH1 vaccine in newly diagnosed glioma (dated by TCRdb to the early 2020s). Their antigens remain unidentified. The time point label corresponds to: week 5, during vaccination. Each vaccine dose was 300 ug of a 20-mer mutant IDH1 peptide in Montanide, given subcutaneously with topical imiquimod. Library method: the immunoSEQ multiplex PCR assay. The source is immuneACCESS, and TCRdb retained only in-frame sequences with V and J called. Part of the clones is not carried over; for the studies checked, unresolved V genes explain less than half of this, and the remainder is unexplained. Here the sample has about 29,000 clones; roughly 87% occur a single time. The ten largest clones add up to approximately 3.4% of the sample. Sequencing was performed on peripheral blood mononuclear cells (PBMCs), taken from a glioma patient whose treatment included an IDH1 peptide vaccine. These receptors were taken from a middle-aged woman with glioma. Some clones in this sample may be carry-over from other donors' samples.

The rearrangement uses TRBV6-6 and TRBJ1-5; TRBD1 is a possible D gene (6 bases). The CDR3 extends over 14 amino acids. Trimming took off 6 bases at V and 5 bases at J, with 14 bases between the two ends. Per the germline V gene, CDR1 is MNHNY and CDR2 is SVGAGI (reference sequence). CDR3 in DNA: TGTGCCAGCAGGGAGACAGGAACCCATCAGCCCCAGCATTTT. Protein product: CASRETGTHQPQHF.

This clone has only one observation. In DNA form, the CDR3 reads TGTGCCATCAGTGCTGGGACAGCCCGGGGGGAGCCCCAGCATTTT. Amino acids: CAISAGTARGEPQHF. This chain connects TRBV10-3 to TRBJ1-5, with 7 bases fitting TRBD1. J was trimmed by 8 bases and V by 4 bases; bases with no gene match: 11. There are 15 residues in the CDR3. Germline-derived CDR1 and CDR2 are ENHRY and SYGVKD.

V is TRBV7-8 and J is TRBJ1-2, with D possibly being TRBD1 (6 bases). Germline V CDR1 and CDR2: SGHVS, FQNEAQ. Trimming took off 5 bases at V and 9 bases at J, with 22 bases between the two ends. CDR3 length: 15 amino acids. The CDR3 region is CASSPNPPPGARYTF. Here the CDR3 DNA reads TGTGCCAGCAGCCCCAATCCACCACCAGGGGCGCGCTACACCTTC. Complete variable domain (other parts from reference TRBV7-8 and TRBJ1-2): GAGVSQSPRYKVAKRGQDVALRCDPISGHVSLFWYQQALGQGPEFLTYFQNEAQLDKSGLPSDRFFAERPEGSVSTLKIQRTQQEDSAVYLCASSPNPPPGARYTFGSGTRLTVV.

As DNA, the CDR3 is TGTGCCAGCAGCTTGTTCCAGGCGTTCTACGAGCAGTACTTC. Protein: CASSLFQAFYEQYF. The chain has TRBV5-6 and TRBJ2-5; D gene unclear. The DNA end favors TRBJ2-7, so the J call may be wrong. The CDR3 totals 14 residues. Germline loops: CDR1 SGHDT, CDR2 YYEEEE.

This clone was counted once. CDR3 in amino acids: CASSLAGLYNEQFF. In DNA, the CDR3 is TGCGCCAGCAGCCTAGCGGGACTCTACAATGAGCAGTTCTTC. The V call is TRBV10-2, the J call TRBJ2-1; 9 nucleotides match TRBD2. After removal of 6 bases from V and 3 bases from J, the junction contained 3 bases not matched to a gene. CDR1 WSHSY and CDR2 SAAADI come from the germline V gene. The CDR3 spans 14 residues.

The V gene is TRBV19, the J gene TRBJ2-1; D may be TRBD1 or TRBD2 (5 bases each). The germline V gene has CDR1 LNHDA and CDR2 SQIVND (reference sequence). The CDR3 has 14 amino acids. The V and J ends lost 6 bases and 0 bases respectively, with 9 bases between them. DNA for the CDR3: TGTGCCAGTAGGGGGGAGCCCTCCTACAATGAGCAGTTCTTC. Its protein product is CASRGEPSYNEQFF.

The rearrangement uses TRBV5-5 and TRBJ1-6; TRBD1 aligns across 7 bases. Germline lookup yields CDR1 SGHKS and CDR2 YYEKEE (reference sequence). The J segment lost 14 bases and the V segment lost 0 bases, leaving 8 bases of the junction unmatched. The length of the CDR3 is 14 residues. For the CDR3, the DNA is TGTGCCAGCAGCTTGGGACAGGGTAGTTTGGCCCTCCACTTT. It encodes CASSLGQGSLALHF.

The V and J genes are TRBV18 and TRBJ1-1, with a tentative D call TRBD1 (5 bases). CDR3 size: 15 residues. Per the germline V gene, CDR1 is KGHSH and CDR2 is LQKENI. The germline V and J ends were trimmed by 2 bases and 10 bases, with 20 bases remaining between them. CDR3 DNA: TGTGCCAGCTCACCAGGTCGGAGGACTGCTGGGGGAGCTTTCTTT. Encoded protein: CASSPGRRTAGGAFF.

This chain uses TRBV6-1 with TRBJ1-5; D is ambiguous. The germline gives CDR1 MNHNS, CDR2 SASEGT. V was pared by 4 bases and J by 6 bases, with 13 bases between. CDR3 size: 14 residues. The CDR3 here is CASSGGGLSQPQHF. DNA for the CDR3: TGTGCCAGCAGTGGTGGAGGGTTGAGTCAGCCCCAGCATTTT.

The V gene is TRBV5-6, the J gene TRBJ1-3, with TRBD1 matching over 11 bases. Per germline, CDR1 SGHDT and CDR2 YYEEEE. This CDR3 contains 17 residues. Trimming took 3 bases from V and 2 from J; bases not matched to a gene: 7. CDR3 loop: CASSSWGTGGAGNTIYF. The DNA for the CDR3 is TGTGCCAGCAGCTCGTGGGGGACAGGGGGAGCTGGAAACACCATATATTTT.